The text below deals with one T cell receptor (beta chain). The source of the sample is a study of blood T cell repertoires in COVID-19. Looking at the study overall: Sites across the United States, Italy and Spain contributed samples from acute and convalescent COVID-19.

Only in-frame clones appear in the TCRdb table, and some are missing; sequencing was by immunoSEQ multiplex PCR. The table shows approximately 20,000 clones, with roughly four fifths occurring only once. The CDR3 loop spans 18 amino acids. V shed 4 bases and J 1 base; nucleotides not matched to a gene: 6. Germline loops: CDR1 LGHNA, CDR2 YNFKEQ. The TCR comes from a man aged 65 to 79 with acute or convalescent COVID-19. The chain uses TRBV4-2 and TRBJ2-1; 14 nucleotides agree with TRBD2. Sequenced input: peripheral blood. The CDR3 DNA reads TGTGCCAGCAGCCCTGGGACTAGCGGGAGTGAGTCCTACAATGAGCAGTTCTTC. Translated, it gives CASSPGTSGSESYNEQFF.